This note documents a single TCR beta chain sequence. Its antigen is as yet unknown. The CDR3 sequence is 13 residues long. The germline V gene has CDR1 SEHNR and CDR2 FQNEAQ (reference sequence). Trimming removed 1 base at V and 3 bases at J, with 4 bases between. This sample stems from a study of cytomegalovirus exposure and HLA in healthy donors. General observations from the study: Cytomegalovirus-associated TCR beta chains were listed, numbering 150 to 200. While the bulk of TCR sequences proved rare, some public TCRs turned up in many donors. Using a false discovery rate of 0.05, a later analysis showed that approximately 16,000 TCR beta sequences were associated with HLA alleles.

There were likely unrecorded immune exposures, though donors were nominally healthy when sampled. 13 Jbeta primers and 60 Vbeta primers were used for the PCR. Method: immunoSEQ multiplex PCR; TCRdb's copy keeps in-frame clones and lacks some. The sample holds some 120,000 clones, less than 85% seen once. The TCR sequence derives from a man aged 25-40 years in good health and CMV-seropositive. J is TRBJ1-5 and V is TRBV7-9; D not resolved. The sequencing input was PBMCs. The CDR3 bases are TGTGCCAGCAGCTTAGGGCTCAATCAGCCCCAGCATTTT. Amino acid sequence: CASSLGLNQPQHF.